Each of the 18 T cell receptor beta chains below was sequenced from the same sample in a study of T cells in Graves' hyperthyroidism and ophthalmopathy. What was amplified from RNA transcripts were TCR beta CDR3 regions. The TCR CDR3 first-round RT-PCR relied on the HTBI primer set. TCRdb independently ran MiXCR on the multiplex PCR reads; one entry per CDR3 protein. The sample lists about 600,000 distinct CDR3 sequences, 11% to 15% seen once, with around 7% in the top ten. Sequencing was performed on blood. These receptors came from a young woman with Graves' ophthalmopathy.

This clonotype occurred many times. This chain uses TRBV12-3 or TRBV12-4 with TRBJ2-1, with 11 nucleotides matching TRBD2. J was trimmed by 5 bases and V by 5 bases; bases with no gene match: 5. This CDR3 is 15 amino acids long. Here the CDR3 reads CASSGPGLADNEQFF. In DNA, the CDR3 is TGTGCCAGCAGTGGGCCGGGACTAGCGGACAATGAGCAGTTCTTC.

This clonotype was counted ten times or more. The chain employs TRBV7-2 and TRBJ1-3; D gene uncertain. V dropped 5 bases and J dropped 4 bases, with 15 bases sitting between them. The CDR3 consists of 15 residues. Germline CDR1 reads SGHTA; CDR2 reads FQGNSA. The chain's CDR3 is CASSAGRWAGNTIYF. The CDR3 nucleotides read TGTGCCAGCAGCGCAGGACGGTGGGCAGGAAACACCATATATTTT. Full variable domain (outside the CDR3, taken from reference TRBV7-2 and TRBJ1-3): GAGVSQSPSNKVTEKGKDVELRCDPISGHTALYWYRQSLGQGLEFLIYFQGNSAPDKSGLPSDRFSAERTGGSVSTLTIQRTQQEDSAVYLCASSAGRWAGNTIYFGEGSWLTVV.

This clonotype was observed many times. The chain combines TRBV7-2 with TRBJ1-1; 7 positions match TRBD1. Per germline, CDR1 SGHTA and CDR2 FQGNSA. This CDR3 has 11 residues. Trimming cost V 5 bases and J 8 bases; bases outside gene matches: 2. CDR3 coding DNA: TGTGCCAGCAGCCAGGACAGGGAAGCTTTCTTT. This encodes CASSQDREAFF.

The chain combines TRBV3-1 with TRBJ2-7; TRBD2 agrees at 9 bases. This CDR3 contains 15 residues. Looked up from germline, CDR1 is LGHDT and CDR2 is YNNKEL (reference sequence). V trimming: 0 bases; J trimming: 5 bases; junction bases outside the gene matches: 5. The CDR3 spells CASSQEGLATHEQYF. The DNA of the CDR3 is TGTGCCAGCAGCCAAGAGGGACTAGCTACGCACGAGCAGTACTTC.

A note on this clonotype: Possible read error: a much larger clone is one base away. The chain is built from TRBV27 and TRBJ1-5; D is unclear. Deletions cut 0 bases from V and 0 bases from J, with 12 bases between. The germline CDR1 and CDR2 sequences are MNHEY and SMNVEV (reference sequence). This CDR3 is built from 17 residues. CDR3 region: CASSLSSWRSSNQPQHF. CDR3 nucleotide sequence: TGTGCCAGCAGTTTATCCTCGTGGCGGAGTAGCAATCAGCCCCAGCATTTT.

This clonotype appeared a few times. The chain carries TRBV7-9 and TRBJ2-7; TRBD1 matches at 9 bases. The CDR3 totals 19 residues. CDR1 SEHNR and CDR2 FQNEAQ come from the germline V gene (reference sequence). The V segment lost 6 bases and the J segment 2 bases; nucleotides outside the gene matches: 20. CDR3 nucleotide sequence: TGTGCCAGCAGTTCTCAATTGGCCGGACAGGGGTCATTGACCTACGAGCAGTACTTC. Its protein is CASSSQLAGQGSLTYEQYF.

This clonotype appeared a few times. V usage is TRBV7-2 and J usage is TRBJ2-3; 9 positions match TRBD2. Trimming cost V 3 bases and J 2 bases; bases outside gene matches: 6. CDR1 SGHTA and CDR2 FQGNSA come from the germline V gene. The CDR3 is made up of 16 amino acids. CDR3 region: CASSFETSGPTDTQYF. The CDR3 bases are TGTGCCAGCAGCTTCGAGACTAGCGGCCCCACAGATACGCAGTATTTT. The full variable domain, with the rest looked up from reference TRBV7-2 and TRBJ2-3, is GAGVSQSPSNKVTEKGKDVELRCDPISGHTALYWYRQSLGQGLEFLIYFQGNSAPDKSGLPSDRFSAERTGGSVSTLTIQRTQQEDSAVYLCASSFETSGPTDTQYFGPGTRLTVL.

The rearrangement links TRBV11-2 to TRBJ2-7, with 14 bases aligning to TRBD2. CDR3 length: 16 amino acids. Germline-derived CDR1 and CDR2 are SGHAT and FQNNGV. V lost 7 bases, J lost 2 bases, and 7 bases stayed unmatched. CDR3 sequence (DNA): TGTGCCAGCACCCCGGGACTAGCGGGGGAAACCTACGAGCAGTACTTC. Residues: CASTPGLAGETYEQYF.

This clonotype turned up a few times. V and J are TRBV13 and TRBJ2-2; TRBD1 matches 10 bases. CDR1 and CDR2 from the germline V gene are PRHDT and FYEKMQ (reference sequence). With V trimmed by 6 bases and J by 2 bases, 9 bases remained unmatched. The CDR3 spans 17 residues. The CDR3 sequence: CASSLRRDRGNTGELFF. In nucleotides, the CDR3 is TGTGCCAGCAGTCTACGGAGGGACAGGGGCAACACCGGGGAGCTGTTTTTT.

This clonotype was picked up many times. V gene TRBV28 combines with J gene TRBJ2-7, with TRBD1 matching over 9 bases. V shed 7 bases and J 5 bases; nucleotides not matched to a gene: 12. The CDR3 spans 15 residues. CDR1 and CDR2 (germline): MDHEN, SYDVKM. DNA of the CDR3: TGTGCCAGCACCGCCCCGGGACAGGGCCTCCACGAGCAGTACTTC. Its translation: CASTAPGQGLHEQYF.

This clonotype was picked up many times. This rearrangement joins TRBV7-2 to TRBJ1-2; D is uncertain. Trimming pared 5 bases from V and 5 bases from J, leaving 9 bases between. CDR1 and CDR2 from the germline V gene are SGHTA and FQGNSA. The CDR3 loop spans 12 amino acids. The CDR3 DNA sequence: TGTGCCAGCAGCCCACCGGGGTATGGCTACACCTTC. Protein product: CASSPPGYGYTF.

The chain is built from TRBV6-1 and TRBJ2-2, with D possibly TRBD1 on 5 matching bases. The V end lost 5 bases, the J end lost 0 bases, and 10 bases lay between the germline ends. CDR3 length: 15 amino acids. Germline V gene lookup returns CDR1 MNHNS and CDR2 SASEGT. CDR3 amino acids: CASSQGWPNTGELFF. Here the CDR3 DNA reads TGTGCCAGCAGTCAGGGTTGGCCGAACACCGGGGAGCTGTTTTTT.

This clonotype was counted many times. V usage is TRBV11-2 and J usage is TRBJ1-2, with D perhaps TRBD1 (6 bases). CDR3 size: 13 residues. Trimming removed 10 bases at V and 4 bases at J, with 16 bases between. Germline CDR1 SGHAT, CDR2 FQNNGV. The CDR3 is CATRRGILYGYTF. The CDR3 DNA reads as TGTGCCACCAGGAGGGGGATCCTCTATGGCTACACCTTC.

This clonotype was observed a few times. The J gene is TRBJ2-1, the V gene TRBV30, with 12 nucleotides matching TRBD2. CDR1 is GTSNPN and CDR2 is SVGIG in the germline V gene (reference sequence). V dropped 0 bases and J dropped 7; count of bases not matched to a gene: 7. The length of the CDR3 is 16 residues. As DNA, the CDR3 is TGTGCCTGGAGTGTTTACTCTAGCGGGAGGGAAAATGAGCAGTTCTTC. It yields the protein CAWSVYSSGRENEQFF.

A word on this clonotype: A much bigger clone sits one base away, suggesting this may be a read error. The V gene is TRBV9, the J gene TRBJ1-1; 8 bases align to TRBD1. This CDR3 has 14 residues. Unmatched junction bases numbered 1, after V lost 3 bases and J lost 0 bases. Germline CDR1 reads SGDLS; CDR2 reads YYNGEE. The CDR3 DNA sequence: TGTGCCAGCAGCGGGACAGGGATGAACACTGAAGCTTTCTTT. As protein: CASSGTGMNTEAFF. Full variable domain (rest looked up from reference TRBV9 and TRBJ1-1): DSGVTQTPKHLITATGQRVTLRCSPRSGDLSVYWYQQSLDQGLQFLIQYYNGEERAKGNILERFSAQQFPDLHSELNLSSLELGDSALYFCASSGTGMNTEAFFGQGTRLTVV.

This chain connects TRBV10-3 to TRBJ2-7; D is ambiguous. The V gene's germline CDR1 is ENHRY and CDR2 SYGVKD. This CDR3 is built from 14 residues. Trimming cost V 3 bases and J 3 bases, with 12 bases left between them. CDR3 bases: TGTGCCATCAGTGATCCTATATCCAACTACGAGCAGTACTTC. It encodes CAISDPISNYEQYF.

Ten or more counts support this clonotype. The chain is built from TRBV24-1 and TRBJ2-1; tentative D call: TRBD1 (6 bases). Germline V CDR1 and CDR2: KGHDR, SFDVKD. The length of the CDR3 is 15 residues. Trimming stripped 2 bases from V and 5 bases from J, with 12 bases between. The CDR3 sequence: CATSDSQGFHNEQFF. In DNA form, the CDR3 reads TGTGCCACCAGTGATTCACAGGGTTTTCACAATGAGCAGTTCTTC.

This clonotype was observed many times. The chain carries TRBV9 and TRBJ2-3; 8 bases map to TRBD2. Germline CDR1 and CDR2: SGDLS and YYNGEE. The CDR3 extends over 16 amino acids. Trimming removed 4 bases from V and 2 bases from J; junction bases left unmatched: 9. CDR3 protein: CASSLTGAGDTDTQYF. The CDR3, as DNA: TGTGCCAGCAGCCTGACGGGAGCGGGAGACACAGATACGCAGTATTTT. The whole variable domain, filled in from reference TRBV9 and TRBJ2-3, reads DSGVTQTPKHLITATGQRVTLRCSPRSGDLSVYWYQQSLDQGLQFLIQYYNGEERAKGNILERFSAQQFPDLHSELNLSSLELGDSALYFCASSLTGAGDTDTQYFGPGTRLTVL.